Presented here are 30 T cell receptor beta chains from one specimen sequenced in a study of blood T cell repertoires in COVID-19. Only in-frame clones appear in the TCRdb table, and some are missing; sequencing was by immunoSEQ multiplex PCR. This sample carries approximately 170,000 clones, roughly 90% of them seen once, and the ten largest clones take roughly 4.5%. The sequenced material came from peripheral blood. The receptors were gathered from a man younger than 35 with COVID-19, enrolled during active disease.

The CDR3 loop is CASSEFSAEPQHF. DNA of the CDR3: TGTGCCAGCAGTGAATTCAGCGCGGAGCCCCAGCATTTT. This chain joins TRBV2 and TRBJ1-5; D is unresolved. CDR1 is SNHLY, CDR2 FYNNEI, per germline. The CDR3 length is 13 residues. With 2 bases removed from V and 8 bases from J, the gap between germline ends came to 10 bases.

This chain joins TRBV15 and TRBJ2-2; TRBD2 aligns across 7 bases. The CDR3 is made up of 17 amino acids. Per the germline V gene, CDR1 is LNHNV and CDR2 is YYDKDF (reference sequence). The V gene end was trimmed by 1 base and the J gene end by 2 bases; junction bases not matched to a gene: 7. As DNA, the CDR3 is TGTGCCACCAGCAGAGGGGGGGGTTTGGTTAACACCGGGGAGCTGTTTTTT. This codes for CATSRGGGLVNTGELFF. Full variable domain (rest looked up from reference TRBV15 and TRBJ2-2): DAMVIQNPRYQVTQFGKPVTLSCSQTLNHNVMYWYQQKSSQAPKLLFHYYDKDFNNEADTPDNFQSRRPNTSFCFLDIRSPGLGDTAMYLCATSRGGGLVNTGELFFGEGSRLTVL.

CDR3 sequence: CASSLEGQGIGELFF. As DNA, the CDR3 is TGTGCCAGCAGCTTGGAGGGACAGGGGATCGGGGAGCTGTTTTTT. The rearrangement joins TRBV5-4 to TRBJ2-2; TRBD1 matches 10 bases. The CDR3 runs 15 residues. CDR1 is SGHNT, CDR2 YYREEE, per germline (reference sequence). Unmatched junction bases numbered 3, after V lost 0 bases and J lost 7 bases. The whole variable domain, filled in from reference TRBV5-4 and TRBJ2-2, reads ETGVTQSPTHLIKTRGQQVTLRCSSQSGHNTVSWYQQALGQGPQFIFQYYREEENGRGNFPPRFSGLQFPNYSSELNVNALELDDSALYLCASSLEGQGIGELFFGEGSRLTVL.

CDR3 region: CASSIGQNTEAFF. The CDR3 region has the DNA TGTGCCAGCAGCATCGGACAGAACACTGAAGCTTTCTTT. The chain couples TRBV9 to TRBJ1-1, with D possibly matching TRBD1 (5 bases). CDR1 and CDR2 (germline): SGDLS, YYNGEE. Trimming shortened V by 4 bases and J by 1 base, and 8 bases separated the two germline ends. The CDR3 has 13 residues.

The V and J genes are TRBV11-2 and TRBJ1-2; 10 bases agree with TRBD1. V lost 5 bases, J lost 4 bases, and 10 bases stayed unmatched. CDR3 size: 16 residues. Germline V gene data show CDR1 as SGHAT and CDR2 as FQNNGV. CDR3 region: CASSLPGQGRLYGYTF. For the CDR3, the DNA is TGTGCCAGCAGCCTACCGGGACAGGGGAGACTCTATGGCTACACCTTC. The full variable domain, in which reference TRBV11-2 and TRBJ1-2 provide the parts outside the CDR3, is EAGVAQSPRYKIIEKRQSVAFWCNPISGHATLYWYQQILGQGPKLLIQFQNNGVVDDSQLPKDRFSAERLKGVDSTLKIQPAKLEDSAVYLCASSLPGQGRLYGYTFGSGTRLTVV.

This clone was detected once. This rearrangement joins TRBV5-6 to TRBJ2-3; tentative D call: TRBD2 (6 bases). The ends were cut back, 1 base at V and 1 base at J, with 13 bases in the middle. This CDR3 contains 16 residues. Germline CDR1 is SGHDT and CDR2 is YYEEEE. The chain's CDR3 is CASSLLLLARTDTQYF. The CDR3 DNA follows: TGTGCCAGCAGCTTGTTATTACTAGCCCGCACAGATACGCAGTATTTT.

The chain has TRBV7-2 and TRBJ1-3; D possibly corresponds to TRBD1 (5 bases). V lost 0 bases and J 0 bases, leaving 6 bases between the germline ends. Germline V lookup: CDR1 SGHTA, CDR2 FQGNSA. The CDR3 contains 15 residues. This chain's CDR3 is CASSLAGASGNTIYF. CDR3 coding DNA: TGTGCCAGCAGCTTAGCAGGGGCCTCTGGAAACACCATATATTTT.

V usage is TRBV9 and J usage is TRBJ2-1; 13 positions match TRBD2. V trimming: 4 bases; J trimming: 7 bases; junction bases outside the gene matches: 5. This CDR3 is 15 amino acids long. Germline values: CDR1 SGDLS, CDR2 YYNGEE. The CDR3 DNA reads as TGTGCCAGCAGCCTCGGACTAGCGGGAGCAAATGAGCAGTTCTTC. As protein: CASSLGLAGANEQFF. Combining the CDR3 with reference TRBV9 and TRBJ2-1 gives the whole variable domain DSGVTQTPKHLITATGQRVTLRCSPRSGDLSVYWYQQSLDQGLQFLIQYYNGEERAKGNILERFSAQQFPDLHSELNLSSLELGDSALYFCASSLGLAGANEQFFGPGTRLTVL.

The chain joins TRBV5-6 to TRBJ1-2, with 7 positions matching TRBD1. J gave up 4 bases and V 4 bases, and 16 bases lay outside the gene matches. There are 17 residues in the CDR3. In germline, CDR1 is SGHDT, CDR2 YYEEEE. DNA for the CDR3: TGTGCCAGCAGCAAACGACAGGGAGCCCTTTATCTCTATGGCTACACCTTC. This gives the protein CASSKRQGALYLYGYTF. The full variable domain, completed using reference TRBV5-6 and TRBJ1-2, is DAGVTQSPTHLIKTRGQQVTLRCSPKSGHDTVSWYQQALGQGPQFIFQYYEEEERQRGNFPDRFSGHQFPNYSSELNVNALLLGDSALYLCASSKRQGALYLYGYTFGSGTRLTVV.

This rearrangement joins TRBV9 to TRBJ2-7, with TRBD2 identical over 10 bases. Germline CDR1 and CDR2: SGDLS and YYNGEE. Trimming cost V 5 bases and J 7 bases; bases outside gene matches: 15. The CDR3 consists of 16 residues. CDR3 sequence (DNA): TGTGCCAGCAGTTCCTCGGTGGCTAGCGGGAGTCTAGAGCAGTACTTC. It encodes CASSSSVASGSLEQYF.

The chain joins TRBV29-1 to TRBJ1-1; D gene ambiguous. In germline, CDR1 is SQVTM, CDR2 ANQGSEA. The length of the CDR3 is 10 residues. The V end lost 6 bases, the J end lost 5 bases, and 7 bases lay between the germline ends. CDR3 sequence (DNA): TGCAGCGTCAGAGGGACTGAAGCTTTCTTT. Protein: CSVRGTEAFF.

This chain uses TRBV10-3 with TRBJ2-1; 11 bases fit TRBD2. V was pared by 6 bases and J by 12 bases, with 1 base of the junction left unmatched. The CDR3 runs 11 residues. CDR1 and CDR2 (germline): ENHRY, SYGVKD. The CDR3 here is CAIRGLAGQFF. The CDR3 bases are TGTGCCATCAGAGGACTAGCGGGGCAGTTCTTC.

V and J are TRBV28 and TRBJ1-5; D possibly corresponds to TRBD1 (5 bases). Germline loops: CDR1 MDHEN, CDR2 SYDVKM. CDR3 length equals 15 residues. Trimming took off 6 bases at V and 7 bases at J, with 19 bases between the two ends. CDR3 amino acids: CASSPLSGVGQPQHF. CDR3 coding DNA: TGTGCCAGCAGCCCCCTGTCGGGGGTCGGCCAGCCCCAGCATTTT.

The chain combines TRBV9 with TRBJ2-7, with D perhaps TRBD2 (5 bases). This CDR3 region has 14 residues. V shed 3 bases and J shed 2 bases, with 12 bases lying between them. The germline gives CDR1 SGDLS, CDR2 YYNGEE. The CDR3 DNA is TGTGCCAGCAGCGGTACAGCGGATCCCTACGAGCAGTACTTC. This gives the protein CASSGTADPYEQYF.

The V and J genes are TRBV4-2 and TRBJ2-7; 12 bases map to TRBD2. The ends lost 5 bases at V and 2 bases at J; junction bases unmatched: 7. Germline CDR1 LGHNA, CDR2 YNFKEQ. The CDR3 is 16 amino acids. CDR3 nucleotides: TGTGCCAGCAGCGGAAGGAGGACTAGCGGGACCTACGAGCAGTACTTC. Residues: CASSGRRTSGTYEQYF.

The gene calls are TRBV7-9 and TRBJ2-1; the D is unclear. The germline CDR1 and CDR2 sequences are SEHNR and FQNEAQ (reference sequence). The V end lost 2 bases, the J end lost 4 bases, and 9 bases lay between the germline ends. The CDR3 consists of 14 residues. CDR3 nucleotides: TGTGCCAGCAGCTTAAGTAGTCTTTACAATGAGCAGTTCTTC. This gives the protein CASSLSSLYNEQFF.

V and J are TRBV4-1 and TRBJ2-1; 9 bases match TRBD1. The CDR3 consists of 17 residues. Germline CDR1 MGHRA, CDR2 YSYEKL. The V segment lost 1 base and the J segment 2 bases; nucleotides outside the gene matches: 6. This CDR3 is CASSQVGTGHTYNEQFF. The CDR3 DNA sequence: TGCGCCAGCAGCCAAGTCGGGACAGGGCACACCTACAATGAGCAGTTCTTC.

This sequence joins TRBV5-4 and TRBJ1-1, with 7 nucleotides matching TRBD1. CDR1 is SGHNT, CDR2 YYREEE, per germline (reference sequence). V dropped 7 bases and J dropped 1; count of bases not matched to a gene: 7. CDR3 length: 14 residues. The CDR3, as DNA: TGTGCCAGCGGAAGACAGGGCCCGAACACTGAAGCTTTCTTT. Translated: CASGRQGPNTEAFF.

The chain couples TRBV7-2 to TRBJ2-7, with 10 nucleotides matching TRBD2. The CDR3 covers 15 residues. Germline trimming cut 5 bases from V and 0 bases from J; bases unmatched to any gene: 4. Germline lookup yields CDR1 SGHTA and CDR2 FQGNSA. The CDR3 region is CASSGTSGNSYEQYF. The CDR3 DNA sequence: TGTGCCAGCAGCGGTACTAGCGGGAACTCCTACGAGCAGTACTTC.

This clone was picked up one time. The chain combines TRBV28 with TRBJ1-2, with 10 bases matching TRBD1. V shed 1 base, J shed 1 base, and the junction held 6 bases outside the gene matches. Germline-derived CDR1 and CDR2 are MDHEN and SYDVKM. CDR3 length equals 17 residues. The CDR3, as DNA: TGTGCCAGCAGTTTATACGGACAGGGGGACCTTAACTATGGCTACACCTTC. It specifies CASSLYGQGDLNYGYTF.

The chain is built from TRBV18 and TRBJ2-1; D might be TRBD1 (5 bases). Germline values: CDR1 KGHSH, CDR2 LQKENI. The length of the CDR3 is 17 residues. V was trimmed by 3 bases and J by 4 bases, leaving 19 bases between them. CDR3 nucleotide sequence: TGTGCCAGCTCACCCCCCGGTAGGGGCGGTACTTACAATGAGCAGTTCTTC. Residues: CASSPPGRGGTYNEQFF. The full variable domain, in which reference TRBV18 and TRBJ2-1 provide the parts outside the CDR3, is NAGVMQNPRHLVRRRGQEARLRCSPMKGHSHVYWYRQLPEEGLKFMVYLQKENIIDESGMPKERFSAEFPKEGPSILRIQQVVRGDSAAYFCASSPPGRGGTYNEQFFGPGTRLTVL.

The V gene is TRBV7-2, the J gene TRBJ2-3; 12 nucleotides line up with TRBD2. This CDR3 is built from 16 residues. J lost 0 bases, V lost 3 bases, and 1 base had no gene match. Germline lookup yields CDR1 SGHTA and CDR2 FQGNSA. The CDR3 reads CASSFGLAGSTDTQYF. CDR3 DNA: TGTGCCAGCAGCTTTGGACTAGCGGGGAGCACAGATACGCAGTATTTT.

The V call is TRBV5-4, the J call TRBJ2-1, with D tentatively TRBD2 (6 bases). Trimming removed 1 base at V and 4 bases at J, with 9 bases between. The CDR3 loop spans 14 amino acids. CDR1 SGHNT and CDR2 YYREEE come from the germline V gene (reference sequence). CDR3 loop: CASSLSSGYNEQFF. The CDR3 coding sequence is TGTGCCAGCAGCTTGTCCAGCGGGTACAATGAGCAGTTCTTC.

V and J are TRBV11-2 and TRBJ2-3; the match to TRBD2 covers 7 bases. V lost 5 bases and J lost 0; bases outside the gene matches: 11. CDR1 SGHAT and CDR2 FQNNGV come from the germline V gene. The CDR3 totals 17 residues. DNA of the CDR3: TGTGCCAGCAGCCGGGGGGTGGGGTTTGGAAGCACAGATACGCAGTATTTT. This encodes CASSRGVGFGSTDTQYF. Complete variable domain (other parts from reference TRBV11-2 and TRBJ2-3): EAGVAQSPRYKIIEKRQSVAFWCNPISGHATLYWYQQILGQGPKLLIQFQNNGVVDDSQLPKDRFSAERLKGVDSTLKIQPAKLEDSAVYLCASSRGVGFGSTDTQYFGPGTRLTVL.

This clone was picked up one time. This sequence joins TRBV27 and TRBJ2-1; TRBD2 matches at 9 bases. This CDR3 contains 15 residues. J was trimmed by 7 bases and V by 3 bases; bases with no gene match: 7. Germline values: CDR1 MNHEY, CDR2 SMNVEV (reference sequence). CDR3 sequence (DNA): TGTGCCAGCAGTTTTCGGACTAGCGATAAGAATGAGCAGTTCTTC. This sequence encodes CASSFRTSDKNEQFF.

This chain connects TRBV2 to TRBJ2-2; possible D gene TRBD2, 6 bases. The ends were cut back, 4 bases at V and 6 bases at J, with 6 bases in the middle. Germline-derived CDR1 and CDR2 are SNHLY and FYNNEI. The CDR3 runs 12 residues. The CDR3 coding sequence is TGTGCCAGCAGTGGGGAGGCCGGGGAGCTGTTTTTT. The encoded protein is CASSGEAGELFF. The whole variable domain, remainder taken from reference TRBV2 and TRBJ2-2, is EPEVTQTPSHQVTQMGQEVILRCVPISNHLYFYWYRQILGQKVEFLVSFYNNEISEKSEIFDDQFSVERPDGSNFTLKIRSTKLEDSAMYFCASSGEAGELFFGEGSRLTVL.

This sequence joins TRBV30 and TRBJ2-7; 9 positions agree with TRBD2. Germline assignment: CDR1 GTSNPN and CDR2 SVGIG (reference sequence). The length of the CDR3 is 14 residues. After removal of 1 base from V and 3 bases from J, the junction contained 4 bases not matched to a gene. The CDR3 nucleotides are TGTGCCTGGAGTGGTCTAGCGGGACTCTACGAGCAGTACTTC. Its protein is CAWSGLAGLYEQYF.

This sequence joins TRBV4-3 and TRBJ2-5; perhaps TRBD2 as D (5 bases). Germline loops: CDR1 LGHNA, CDR2 YSLEER. This CDR3 comprises 14 residues. The ends were cut back, 0 bases at V and 3 bases at J, with 8 bases in the middle. The CDR3 here is CASSQDTGKETQYF. The DNA for the CDR3 is TGCGCCAGCAGCCAAGATACGGGAAAAGAGACCCAGTACTTC.

The genes are TRBV28 and TRBJ1-1, with a possible D match to TRBD1 (6 bases). CDR1 is MDHEN and CDR2 is SYDVKM in the germline V gene. The CDR3 is 14 amino acids. V lost 6 bases to trimming and J lost 2 bases, with 13 bases between them. CDR3 sequence (DNA): TGTGCCAGCAGGTCGGACAGCTTTAACACTGAAGCTTTCTTT. The encoded protein is CASRSDSFNTEAFF. The whole variable domain, remainder taken from reference TRBV28 and TRBJ1-1, is DVKVTQSSRYLVKRTGEKVFLECVQDMDHENMFWYRQDPGLGLRLIYFSYDVKMKEKGDIPEGYSVSREKKERFSLILESASTNQTSMYLCASRSDSFNTEAFFGQGTRLTVV.

This chain uses TRBV10-2 with TRBJ2-1, with 8 bases that match TRBD1. Germline-derived CDR1 and CDR2 are WSHSY and SAAADI. The CDR3 covers 13 residues. V gave up 7 bases and J gave up 6 bases; unmatched junction bases: 5. The CDR3: CASKSDRANEQFF. The CDR3 DNA reads as TGCGCCAGCAAATCGGACAGGGCCAATGAGCAGTTCTTC.